This TCR beta chain was profiled in a study of blood T cell repertoires in COVID-19. About the study: Sites in the United States, Italy and Spain provided acute and convalescent COVID-19 samples. PBMCs, B-cell-depleted T cells, or T cells provided the cDNA or gDNA that made up the material.

The data were produced by immunoSEQ multiplex PCR, yet TCRdb's version contains in-frame clones alone and is incomplete. The table records over 11,000 clones, 90% of them present only once. Looked up from germline, CDR1 is SNHLY and CDR2 is FYNNEI. The V and J ends lost 3 bases and 2 bases respectively, with 6 bases between them. This CDR3 region has 13 residues. This clonotype originated in a human donor in a cohort sampled during active COVID-19. The sequencing input was peripheral blood. The chain joins TRBV2 to TRBJ2-3; D is undetermined. The CDR3 spells CASSEENTDTQYF. In DNA form, the CDR3 reads TGTGCCAGCAGTGAGGAGAACACAGATACGCAGTATTTT. Variable domain in full (rest from reference TRBV2 and TRBJ2-3): EPEVTQTPSHQVTQMGQEVILRCVPISNHLYFYWYRQILGQKVEFLVSFYNNEISEKSEIFDDQFSVERPDGSNFTLKIRSTKLEDSAMYFCASSEENTDTQYFGPGTRLTVL.